A selection of T cell receptor beta chains follows, all from one sample in a study of OX40 agonist ivuxolimab in advanced cancers. Sequencing was performed with immunoSEQ multiplex PCR; in TCRdb, only in-frame clones are kept and a portion is missing. The sample holds 5,000 to 6,500 clones; roughly 70% are singletons and the top ten take roughly 67%. The starting material was CD4+ or CD8+ T cells sorted from blood, obtained in a trial of the OX40 agonist ivuxolimab. All receptors come from an adult with an advanced solid tumor such as melanoma, head and neck, liver or kidney cancer. CDR3s include the opening cysteine and the closing phenylalanine or tryptophan. The D gene is left open where the match is weak. Clone sizes are given selectively: once, few, many, or a class where the clone is expanded.

clone_size | j_call | v_call | d_call | cdr3_nt | cdr3_aa
few | TRBJ2-1 | TRBV7-9 | - | TGTGCCAGCAGCTTCGTCGGGGTAAGCAATGAGCAGTTCTTC | CASSFVGVSNEQFF
- | TRBJ2-3 | TRBV7-8 | - | TGTGCCAGCAGCTTAGTCCTAGTTGGCACAGATACGCAGTATTTT | CASSLVLVGTDTQYF
medium-sized | TRBJ2-3 | TRBV5-8 | - | TGTGCCAGCAGCGCCGGGACGGGGGGCACAGATACGCAGTATTTT | CASSAGTGGTDTQYF
- | TRBJ2-7 | TRBV4-3 | - | TGCGCCAGCAGCCAAGAGGGGGGCCGGGTGAGGTCCTACGAGCAGTACTTC | CASSQEGGRVRSYEQYF
- | TRBJ2-3 | TRBV5-5 | - | TGTGCCAGCAGCGCCGGGACGGGGGGCACAGATACGCAGTATTTT | CASSAGTGGTDTQYF
many | TRBJ2-7 | TRBV10-3 | - | TGTGCCATCAGTCCCCCGCTGGGCTACGAGCAGTACTTC | CAISPPLGYEQYF
- | TRBJ1-2 | TRBV7-9 | - | TGTGCCAGCAGCTTAACCCCCGGGTCGGATGGCTACACCTTC | CASSLTPGSDGYTF
- | TRBJ2-5 | TRBV12-5 | TRBD2 | TGTGCTAGTGGTTCCAGCGGGGGAGAAGAGACCCAGTACTTC | CASGSSGGEETQYF
once | TRBJ1-2 | TRBV9 | TRBD1 | TGTGCCAGCAGCGTCTTCGGGACAGGGGGCGATGGCTACACCTTC | CASSVFGTGGDGYTF
- | TRBJ2-1 | TRBV9 | - | TGTGCCAGCAGCGTTTCGGGAGTTTCCTACAATGAGCAGTTCTTC | CASSVSGVSYNEQFF
- | TRBJ2-1 | TRBV11-3 | - | TGTGCCAGCAGCTTAGAGGTCAGGGACTACAATGAGCAGTTCTTC | CASSLEVRDYNEQFF
- | TRBJ1-2 | TRBV6-5 | - | TGTGCCAGCAGTAAGGATCCTCCCGTGGGCTATGGCTACACCTTC | CASSKDPPVGYGYTF
- | TRBJ2-2 | TRBV13 | - | TGTGCCAGCAGCTCCCGAGGGAGGCCCAGGGAGCTGTTTTTT | CASSSRGRPRELFF
- | TRBJ2-7 | TRBV5-1 | - | TGCGCCAGCAGCGAGTCGGGGCTGGGGAATTACGAGCAGTACTTC | CASSESGLGNYEQYF
- | TRBJ2-7 | TRBV27 | - | TGTGCCAGCTCGGCCGGGGAATCCTACGAGCAGTACTTC | CASSAGESYEQYF
once | TRBJ1-3 | TRBV4-1 | - | TGCGCCAGCATCCCAGGCGCGAGCTCTGGAAACACCATATATTTT | CASIPGASSGNTIYF
- | TRBJ2-7 | TRBV2 | TRBD2 | TGTGCCAGCAGGGAGGGACTAGCGAGCTCCTACGAGCAGTACTTC | CASREGLASSYEQYF
- | TRBJ1-5 | TRBV6-1 | TRBD1 | TGTGCCAGCAGCCGAACGTCGACAGGGGATCAGCCCCAGCATTTT | CASSRTSTGDQPQHF
- | TRBJ2-1 | TRBV5-6 | - | TGTGCCAGCAGCCTTTGGGTCAATGAGCAGTTCTTC | CASSLWVNEQFF
- | TRBJ2-4 | TRBV2 | - | TGTGCCAGCCTAGCCAAAAACATTCAGTACTTC | CASLAKNIQYF
- | TRBJ1-1 | TRBV10-3 | - | TGTGCCATCAGTGAGAGACCGAACACTGAAGCTTTCTTT | CAISERPNTEAFF
- | TRBJ2-3 | TRBV9 | TRBD2 | TGTGCCAGCAGTCGAAGCGGGAGCCTTACAGATACGCAGTATTTT | CASSRSGSLTDTQYF
- | TRBJ2-7 | TRBV4-1 | - | TGCGCCAGCAGCCGAAGTTCCAGCTCCTACGAGCAGTACTTC | CASSRSSSSYEQYF
- | TRBJ2-7 | TRBV5-1 | - | TGCGCCAGCGGGTCCCCGGGAGCCTACGAGCAGTACTTC | CASGSPGAYEQYF
- | TRBJ2-5 | TRBV5-6 | - | TGTGCCAGCAGCTTGTTACGGACTATGGCCCAAGAGACCCAGTACTTC | CASSLLRTMAQETQYF
few | TRBJ2-3 | TRBV28 | - | TGTGCCAGCAGTTTATTTATCGCCGGGACAAGCACAGATACGCAGTATTTT | CASSLFIAGTSTDTQYF
medium-sized | TRBJ1-1 | TRBV7-3 | - | TGTGCCAGCAGCTTAACACAGGGCCGGACTGAAGCTTTCTTT | CASSLTQGRTEAFF
few | TRBJ2-1 | TRBV11-1 | - | TGTGCCAGCAGCGAGTCGGATTTAGTCTTC | CASSESDLVF
- | TRBJ1-2 | TRBV29-1 | TRBD1 | TGCAGCGTTGGTCAGGGGGCCCCTAACTATGGCTACACCTTC | CSVGQGAPNYGYTF
- | TRBJ1-2 | TRBV5-8 | - | TGTGCCAGCAGCCTTCGTGCAGGCAGAGACTATGGCTACACCTTC | CASSLRAGRDYGYTF
- | TRBJ2-3 | TRBV2 | - | TGTGCCAGCGAGGGCCTTACGCAGTATTTT | CASEGLTQYF
- | TRBJ2-1 | TRBV7-3 | - | TGTGCCAGCAGCTTATGGGGCTCGGAAAATGAGCAGTTCTTC | CASSLWGSENEQFF
- | TRBJ2-3 | TRBV7-9 | - | TGTGCCAGCAGCTTTCTTTTAGATACGCAGTATTTT | CASSFLLDTQYF
- | TRBJ1-2 | TRBV9 | TRBD1 | TGTGCCAGCAGCGTAGGACAGGGGACTAACTATGGCTACACCTTC | CASSVGQGTNYGYTF
- | TRBJ1-4 | TRBV27 | - | TGTGCCAGCAGTTGGGGGGCTAATGAAAAACTGTTTTTT | CASSWGANEKLFF
few | TRBJ2-2 | TRBV5-5 | - | TGTGCCAGCAGCTTGTGGAATTTAACAGGGGAGCTGTTTTTT | CASSLWNLTGELFF
- | TRBJ2-3 | TRBV28 | TRBD2 | TGTGCCAGCAGTCTAGAGGCGGGGGGAGATACGCAGTATTTT | CASSLEAGGDTQYF
- | TRBJ1-2 | TRBV9 | - | TGTGCCAGCAGTGAGAATGAAGAACCACCCTTC | CASSENEEPPF
- | TRBJ1-5 | TRBV4-1 | - | TGCGCCAGCAGCCAAGCGCAGGGGTCCAATCAGCCCCAGCATTTT | CASSQAQGSNQPQHF
- | TRBJ2-7 | TRBV27 | - | TGTGCCAGCAGCCCTGGGACTTTTTCTTTGGCCTACGAGCAGTACTTC | CASSPGTFSLAYEQYF
- | TRBJ1-3 | TRBV7-8 | - | TGTGCCAGCAGCTTAGCGGGAAAGGCGTACTCTGGAAACACCATATATTTT | CASSLAGKAYSGNTIYF
- | TRBJ1-6 | TRBV15 | - | TGTGCCACCAGCAGAGAGTGGTCACAAACTAATTCACCCCTCCACTTT | CATSREWSQTNSPLHF
medium-sized | TRBJ2-1 | TRBV11-2 | TRBD2 | TGTGCCAGCAGCTTAGGTCTAGCGGAGGACAATGAGCAGTTCTTC | CASSLGLAEDNEQFF
- | TRBJ2-3 | TRBV9 | TRBD2 | TGTGCCAGCAGCTCTAGCGGGGGGGCCTCAGATACGCAGTATTTT | CASSSSGGASDTQYF
medium-sized | TRBJ2-2 | TRBV11-2 | - | TGTGCCAGCAGCCCACCCCACCCGGGGACCGGGGAGCTGTTTTTT | CASSPPHPGTGELFF
- | TRBJ1-1 | TRBV19 | TRBD1 | TGTGCCAGTATCGCCAGGGGGCAATCTTTCTTT | CASIARGQSFF
- | TRBJ1-1 | TRBV10-2 | - | TGCGCCAGCAGTGAGTCTCTAGAATCGAACACTGAAGCTTTCTTT | CASSESLESNTEAFF
once | TRBJ1-2 | TRBV19 | - | TGTGCCAGTAGTATAGCGGCGGATCCCTACAACTATGGCTACACCTTC | CASSIAADPYNYGYTF
once | TRBJ2-1 | TRBV19 | TRBD2 | TGTGCCAGTAGTATGGTGAGGGAGCTAGCGGGAGTTTATGAGCAGTTCTTC | CASSMVRELAGVYEQFF
- | TRBJ1-2 | TRBV4-2 | - | TGTGCCAGCAGCCAAGATTCGGAGAACTATGGCTACACCTTC | CASSQDSENYGYTF
- | TRBJ2-7 | TRBV6-1 | - | TGTGCCAGCAGTGAAGCTCCGACCCTGACGGACGAGCAGTACTTC | CASSEAPTLTDEQYF